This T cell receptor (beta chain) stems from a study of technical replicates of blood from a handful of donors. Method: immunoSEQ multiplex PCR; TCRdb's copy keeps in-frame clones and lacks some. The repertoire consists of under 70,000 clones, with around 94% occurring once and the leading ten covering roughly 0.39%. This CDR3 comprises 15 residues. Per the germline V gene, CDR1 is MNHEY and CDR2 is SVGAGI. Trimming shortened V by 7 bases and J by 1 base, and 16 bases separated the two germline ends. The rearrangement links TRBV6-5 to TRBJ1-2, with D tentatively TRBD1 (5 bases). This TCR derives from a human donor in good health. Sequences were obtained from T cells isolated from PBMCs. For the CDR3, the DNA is TGTGCCAGCACCATAAGTGGGGGACTTAACTATGGCTACACCTTC. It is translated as CASTISGGLNYGYTF.